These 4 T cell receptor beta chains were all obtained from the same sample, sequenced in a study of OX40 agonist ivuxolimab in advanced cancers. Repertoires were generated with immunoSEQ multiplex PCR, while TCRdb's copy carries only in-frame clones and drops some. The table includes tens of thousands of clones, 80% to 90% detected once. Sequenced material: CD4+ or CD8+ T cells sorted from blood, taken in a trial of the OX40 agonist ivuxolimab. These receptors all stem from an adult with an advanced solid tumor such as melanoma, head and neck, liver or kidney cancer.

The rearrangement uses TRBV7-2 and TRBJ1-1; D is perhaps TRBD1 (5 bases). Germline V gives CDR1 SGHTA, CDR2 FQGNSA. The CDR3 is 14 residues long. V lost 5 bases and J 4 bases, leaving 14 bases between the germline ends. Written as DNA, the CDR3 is TGTGCCAGCAGCCCCCTGGTCAGGGCCACTGAAGCTTTCTTT. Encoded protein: CASSPLVRATEAFF.

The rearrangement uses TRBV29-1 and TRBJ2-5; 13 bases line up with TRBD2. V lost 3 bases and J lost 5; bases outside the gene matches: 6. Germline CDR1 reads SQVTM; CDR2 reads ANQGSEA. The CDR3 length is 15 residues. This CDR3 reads CSVDFGLAGDETQYF. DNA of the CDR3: TGCAGCGTTGATTTTGGACTAGCGGGAGATGAGACCCAGTACTTC.

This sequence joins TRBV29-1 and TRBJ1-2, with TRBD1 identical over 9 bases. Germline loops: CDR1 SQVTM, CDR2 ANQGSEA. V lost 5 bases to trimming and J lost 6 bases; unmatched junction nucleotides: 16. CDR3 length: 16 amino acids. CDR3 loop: CSVQRGGWTGADGYTF. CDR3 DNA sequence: TGCAGCGTTCAGAGGGGGGGTTGGACAGGGGCGGATGGCTACACCTTC.

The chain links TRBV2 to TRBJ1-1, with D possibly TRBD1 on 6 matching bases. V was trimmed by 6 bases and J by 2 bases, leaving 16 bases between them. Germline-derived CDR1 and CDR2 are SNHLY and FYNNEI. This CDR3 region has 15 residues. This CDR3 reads CASSKQGLANTEAFF. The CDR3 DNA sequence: TGTGCCAGCAGCAAACAGGGTTTAGCAAACACTGAAGCTTTCTTT.